A selection of T cell receptor beta chains follows, all from one sample in a study of blood T cell repertoires in COVID-19. Sequencing was performed with immunoSEQ multiplex PCR; in TCRdb, only in-frame clones are kept and a portion is missing. The sample lists approximately 92,000 clones, over 80% seen once, with 3% to 3.5% in the top ten. Sequencing was carried out using peripheral blood. The receptors were sampled from a man over 45 with acute or convalescent COVID-19. Each CDR3 is given with its conserved first and last residue. Each record gives: CDR3 DNA, CDR3 protein, V gene, D gene, clone size, J gene. A D gene is named only where the DNA matches it firmly. Clone size is stated in some rows and not others, as once, few, many or a class when expanded.

CDR3nt: TGTGCCAGCAGCCCGCCGCGGCGGGTATTTAATGAGCAGTTCTTC
CDR3aa: CASSPPRRVFNEQFF
v_gene: TRBV7-9
d_gene: NA
abundance: NA
j_gene: TRBJ2-1

CDR3nt: TGTGCCGGCAGCCCACCCGAGGTCGCCCGTTCGAACACCGGGGAGCTGTTTTTT
CDR3aa: CAGSPPEVARSNTGELFF
v_gene: TRBV7-8
d_gene: NA
abundance: NA
j_gene: TRBJ2-2

CDR3nt: TGTGCCAGCAGTTACGGGGGCAGCAACACTGAAGCTTTCTTT
CDR3aa: CASSYGGSNTEAFF
v_gene: TRBV6-2/TRBV6-3
d_gene: NA
abundance: NA
j_gene: TRBJ1-1

CDR3nt: TGTGCCAGCAGCGTTTCTGGAGATCAGCCCCAGCATTTT
CDR3aa: CASSVSGDQPQHF
v_gene: TRBV9
d_gene: NA
abundance: NA
j_gene: TRBJ1-5

CDR3nt: TGTGCCACCAGTGGAGATAGCGGGGGATCCTACGAGCAGTACTTC
CDR3aa: CATSGDSGGSYEQYF
v_gene: TRBV24-1
d_gene: TRBD2
abundance: NA
j_gene: TRBJ2-7

CDR3nt: TGTGCCAGCAGCCCCTTCTCGGGAGGTAGGACTGAAGCTTTCTTT
CDR3aa: CASSPFSGGRTEAFF
v_gene: TRBV3-1/TRBV3-2
d_gene: NA
abundance: NA
j_gene: TRBJ1-1

CDR3nt: TGTGCCAGCTCACCCCGACAGGGGGACCGCTACGAGCAGTACTTC
CDR3aa: CASSPRQGDRYEQYF
v_gene: TRBV18
d_gene: TRBD1
abundance: NA
j_gene: TRBJ2-7

CDR3nt: TGTGCCACCAGTAACTCCGGAGGCTACGAGCAGTACTTC
CDR3aa: CATSNSGGYEQYF
v_gene: TRBV24-1
d_gene: NA
abundance: NA
j_gene: TRBJ2-7

CDR3nt: TGTGCCAGCAGCCAAGTCGTTGAGGCCCAGTACTTC
CDR3aa: CASSQVVEAQYF
v_gene: TRBV3-1/TRBV3-2
d_gene: NA
abundance: NA
j_gene: TRBJ2-5

CDR3nt: TGTGCCAGCAGCTTTACACAGGGGCGACGGTTCAATGAGCAGTTCTTC
CDR3aa: CASSFTQGRRFNEQFF
v_gene: TRBV11-2
d_gene: TRBD1
abundance: NA
j_gene: TRBJ2-1

CDR3nt: TGTGCCAGCAGCTTAGTCGGCGGGGGCGCAGGTCCTGGGGCCAACGTCCTGACTTTC
CDR3aa: CASSLVGGGAGPGANVLTF
v_gene: TRBV7-2
d_gene: NA
abundance: NA
j_gene: TRBJ2-6

CDR3nt: TGTGCCAGCAGCTTTAGCGGGGTTTCCTACGAGCAGTACTTC
CDR3aa: CASSFSGVSYEQYF
v_gene: TRBV7-2
d_gene: TRBD2
abundance: NA
j_gene: TRBJ2-7

CDR3nt: TGTGCCAGCAGCCAAGAGCCTCGTAGGGAGTTGGGCTATGGCTACACCTTC
CDR3aa: CASSQEPRRELGYGYTF
v_gene: TRBV14
d_gene: NA
abundance: NA
j_gene: TRBJ1-2

CDR3nt: TGTGCCAGCAGCGGGGGGACAGGAAACTATGGCTACACCTTC
CDR3aa: CASSGGTGNYGYTF
v_gene: TRBV2
d_gene: TRBD1
abundance: NA
j_gene: TRBJ1-2

CDR3nt: TGTGCCAGCAGTGATTTCGGCCGGGAGTACAATGAGCAGTTCTTC
CDR3aa: CASSDFGREYNEQFF
v_gene: TRBV6-4
d_gene: NA
abundance: NA
j_gene: TRBJ2-1

CDR3nt: TGTGCCAGTCGGGGACAGACCTCTGGAAACACCATATATTTT
CDR3aa: CASRGQTSGNTIYF
v_gene: TRBV19
d_gene: TRBD1
abundance: NA
j_gene: TRBJ1-3

CDR3nt: TGTGCCAGCAGCTTAGCGGACAGTTTCTCTGGAAACACCATATATTTT
CDR3aa: CASSLADSFSGNTIYF
v_gene: TRBV7-2
d_gene: NA
abundance: NA
j_gene: TRBJ1-3

CDR3nt: TGTGCCAGCAGCGTAGAGTCGGGGAATTCACCCCTCCACTTT
CDR3aa: CASSVESGNSPLHF
v_gene: TRBV9
d_gene: NA
abundance: few
j_gene: TRBJ1-6

CDR3nt: TGCAGCGTTGGGGGATCGACTAGCGGAATTAACAATGAGCAGTTCTTC
CDR3aa: CSVGGSTSGINNEQFF
v_gene: TRBV29-1
d_gene: TRBD2
abundance: NA
j_gene: TRBJ2-1

CDR3nt: TGTGCCAGCAGCCTACAGGGGATTGATCAGCCCCAGCATTTT
CDR3aa: CASSLQGIDQPQHF
v_gene: TRBV2
d_gene: TRBD1
abundance: once
j_gene: TRBJ1-5

CDR3nt: TGTGCCAGTAGTATGACAGGGGATGGATCACCCCTCCACTTT
CDR3aa: CASSMTGDGSPLHF
v_gene: TRBV19
d_gene: TRBD1
abundance: NA
j_gene: TRBJ1-6

CDR3nt: TGTGCCAGCAGTCCCGCGGGAGGATACGGCACCGTGGGTGCCACAGATACGCAGTATTTT
CDR3aa: CASSPAGGYGTVGATDTQYF
v_gene: TRBV28
d_gene: TRBD2
abundance: NA
j_gene: TRBJ2-3

CDR3nt: TGTGCTAGTGGTTCCCGGACAGGGCGGGACGCAAGCCAGCCCCAGCATTTT
CDR3aa: CASGSRTGRDASQPQHF
v_gene: TRBV12-5
d_gene: TRBD1
abundance: NA
j_gene: TRBJ1-5

CDR3nt: TGTGCCAGCAGCTTACGATGGACTCTCAGCTCCTACAATGAGCAGTTCTTC
CDR3aa: CASSLRWTLSSYNEQFF
v_gene: TRBV7-2
d_gene: NA
abundance: NA
j_gene: TRBJ2-1

CDR3nt: TGTGCCAGCAGCTCTGGGGTAGCGGGCTTCACCGGGGAGCTGTTTTTT
CDR3aa: CASSSGVAGFTGELFF
v_gene: TRBV7-3
d_gene: TRBD2
abundance: NA
j_gene: TRBJ2-2

CDR3nt: TGTGCCAGCAGCAAGCGGGGGGGGCCAGATACGCAGTATTTT
CDR3aa: CASSKRGGPDTQYF
v_gene: TRBV6-5
d_gene: TRBD2
abundance: NA
j_gene: TRBJ2-3

CDR3nt: TGTGCCAGCAGCCCGAGCCTACAGGGGGCTAGGGACGAGCAGTACTTC
CDR3aa: CASSPSLQGARDEQYF
v_gene: TRBV7-2
d_gene: TRBD1
abundance: once
j_gene: TRBJ2-7

CDR3nt: TGCAGCGTCGCGGGCGAACGATCTGGAAACACCATATATTTT
CDR3aa: CSVAGERSGNTIYF
v_gene: TRBV29-1
d_gene: NA
abundance: NA
j_gene: TRBJ1-3

CDR3nt: TGTGCCTGGAGTTTCGCGGGAGTAGACGAGCAGTACTTC
CDR3aa: CAWSFAGVDEQYF
v_gene: TRBV30
d_gene: TRBD2
abundance: NA
j_gene: TRBJ2-7